The source of this T cell receptor (beta chain) is a study of T-cell memory formation after mild COVID-19. Whole-study results and caveats: Some clones that responded turned up in pre-infection memory, which suggests that cross-reactive memory joined in.

This clonotype has a handful of counts. Antigen: not known. CDR3 length: 16 amino acids. V gave up 3 bases and J gave up 0 bases, with 11 bases separating them. Germline V gene data show CDR1 as SEHNR and CDR2 as FQNEAQ (reference sequence). MiXCR, applied by TCRdb to the 5' RACE reads, yields one record per CDR3 protein. The sample lists a few hundred thousand distinct CDR3 sequences, around an eighth occurring once. This rearrangement joins TRBV7-9 to TRBJ1-4; D unclear. The source of this sequence is a man aged 18 to 35 who had mild COVID-19 (a few samples of this study predate the infection). Cell type and time point are not known. Material: PBMCs or a T cell subset sorted from them (not recorded which). CDR3 residues: CASSFGSGATNEKLFF. The CDR3 bases are TGTGCCAGCAGCTTCGGTTCCGGCGCAACTAATGAAAAACTGTTTTTT. Supplemented by reference TRBV7-9 and TRBJ1-4, the full variable domain reads DTGVSQNPRHKITKRGQNVTFRCDPISEHNRLYWYRQTLGQGPEFLTYFQNEAQLEKSRLLSDRFSAERPKGSFSTLEIQRTEQGDSAMYLCASSFGSGATNEKLFFGSGTQLSVL.